Following are 27 T cell receptor beta chains from one sample sequenced in a study of a mutant IDH1 vaccine in newly diagnosed glioma. Time point here: baseline, week 1 (first vaccination visit). Treatment reported: pre-vaccination baseline after standard-of-care therapy. Only in-frame clones appear in the TCRdb table, and some are missing; sequencing was by immunoSEQ multiplex PCR. The data contain some 87,000 clones, roughly 78% of them singletons. The sample here was PBMCs, taken from a glioma patient treated with radiotherapy, temozolomide or both. The receptor source for this set is a man aged 40-49 years with glioma.

Only a few counts were recorded for this clone. V is TRBV7-2 and J is TRBJ2-2, with D perhaps matching TRBD2 (6 bases). Germline CDR1 reads SGHTA; CDR2 reads FQGNSA. CDR3 length: 14 residues. With 5 bases removed from V and 3 bases from J, the gap between germline ends came to 10 bases. CDR3 in DNA: TGTGCCAGCAGCATAAAGCGGGACACCGGGGAGCTGTTTTTT. Its protein product is CASSIKRDTGELFF.

The chain joins TRBV5-1 to TRBJ2-6; TRBD1 matches at 10 bases. CDR1 SGHRS and CDR2 YFSETQ come from the germline V gene. V gave up 0 bases and J gave up 0 bases; unmatched junction bases: 3. This CDR3 is built from 18 residues. The CDR3, as DNA: TGCGCCAGCAGCTTGGTTTGGACAGGGGGCTCTGGGGCCAACGTCCTGACTTTC. Its protein is CASSLVWTGGSGANVLTF.

This clone occurred many times. V gene TRBV28 combines with J gene TRBJ1-2; D not certain. CDR1 is MDHEN and CDR2 is SYDVKM in the germline V gene. The germline V and J ends were trimmed by 4 bases and 4 bases, with 7 bases remaining between them. There are 12 residues in the CDR3. CDR3 sequence: CASSSETYGYTF. DNA for the CDR3: TGTGCCAGCAGTTCCGAAACCTATGGCTACACCTTC.

J is TRBJ2-1 and V is TRBV7-2; 11 nucleotides agree with TRBD2. The V gene's germline CDR1 is SGHTA and CDR2 FQGNSA. CDR3 size: 16 residues. V lost 1 base to trimming and J lost 9 bases; unmatched junction nucleotides: 8. The CDR3 DNA sequence: TGTGCCAGCAGCTTAGGACTAGCGGGGCCTTCAGGTGAGCAGTTCTTC. It is translated as CASSLGLAGPSGEQFF.

In its sample, this clone was seen once. The rearrangement links TRBV6-5 to TRBJ1-4; no firm D call. The V gene lost 8 bases and the J gene lost 7 bases, with 20 bases spanning the gap. This CDR3 has 15 amino acids. In germline, CDR1 is MNHEY, CDR2 SVGAGI. CDR3 nucleotides: TGTGCCAGCCAACCCCTGAGGGTCGCGGGTGAAAAACTGTTTTTT. Translating it yields CASQPLRVAGEKLFF.

About this clone itself: At one of its ends the junction is not consistent with the germline gene, which may arise from a read error. The chain has TRBV20-1 and TRBJ2-7; D is perhaps TRBD1 (6 bases). The CDR3 has 10 residues. Per germline, CDR1 DFQATT and CDR2 SNEGSKA (reference sequence). CDR3 region: CSAIPGQENF. CDR3 in DNA: TGCAGTGCTATACCGGGACAAGAAAACTTC.

V gene TRBV4-2 combines with J gene TRBJ1-2, with D tentatively TRBD1 (5 bases). The germline gives CDR1 LGHNA, CDR2 YNFKEQ. The CDR3 covers 14 residues. The V end was cut by 0 bases, the J end by 8 bases, with 13 bases between. The CDR3: CASSQEGPGNGYTF. The CDR3 DNA reads TGTGCCAGCAGCCAAGAAGGTCCAGGGAACGGCTACACCTTC.

In DNA form, the CDR3 reads TGTGCCAGCAGCCAAGATCTGGGTGGAGAGCAGTTCTTC. Translation: CASSQDLGGEQFF. The chain uses TRBV14 and TRBJ2-1; D remains ambiguous. Germline V gene sequence: CDR1 SGHDN, CDR2 FVKESK. The CDR3 runs 13 residues. Trimming removed 0 bases at V and 10 bases at J, with 10 bases between.

The rearrangement uses TRBV27 and TRBJ2-7; perhaps TRBD1 as D (6 bases). The CDR3 length is 16 residues. The V end lost 2 bases, the J end lost 5 bases, and 19 bases lay between the germline ends. Germline CDR1 reads MNHEY; CDR2 reads SMNVEV (reference sequence). Here the CDR3 DNA reads TGTGCCAGCAGTTTAAGGGGGTGGCAGGGTCGTAACGAGCAGTACTTC. This translates into CASSLRGWQGRNEQYF.

The chain combines TRBV7-3 with TRBJ2-3; 9 bases fit TRBD2. The CDR3 covers 17 residues. CDR1 SGHTA and CDR2 FQGTGA come from the germline V gene. Trimming cost V 5 bases and J 1 base; bases outside gene matches: 10. In nucleotides, the CDR3 is TGTGCCAGCAGCGCATCGGGGCTAGCGGGACGCACAGATACGCAGTATTTT. It codes for CASSASGLAGRTDTQYF.

The V and J genes are TRBV11-2 and TRBJ2-7, with 7 bases lining up with TRBD2. CDR1 and CDR2 from the germline V gene are SGHAT and FQNNGV. This CDR3 spans 15 amino acids. J gave up 3 bases and V 1 base, and 6 bases lay outside the gene matches. The CDR3 loop reads CASSLGASGVYEQYF. CDR3 nucleotides: TGTGCCAGCAGCTTAGGGGCTAGCGGAGTCTACGAGCAGTACTTC.

The chain couples TRBV13 to TRBJ2-7; 11 positions agree with TRBD2. The CDR3 sequence is 17 residues long. The germline gives CDR1 PRHDT, CDR2 FYEKMQ (reference sequence). The trim removed 0 bases at V and 6 bases at J, leaving 10 bases unmatched. The CDR3 protein is CASSLGGPTSGRSEQYF. DNA for the CDR3: TGTGCCAGCAGCTTAGGGGGACCAACTAGCGGGAGAAGCGAGCAGTACTTC.

The chain couples TRBV28 to TRBJ2-1, with 11 nucleotides matching TRBD2. There are 16 residues in the CDR3. Per germline, CDR1 MDHEN and CDR2 SYDVKM. The V and J ends lost 5 bases and 10 bases, in that order; junction bases with no gene match: 13. The CDR3, as DNA: TGTGCCAGCAGTGGGCCCGGGACTAGCGGCCTTTGGGAGCAGTTCTTC. Residues: CASSGPGTSGLWEQFF.

The chain uses TRBV15 and TRBJ2-7; TRBD2 aligns across 10 bases. The germline V gene has CDR1 LNHNV and CDR2 YYDKDF (reference sequence). V trimming: 0 bases; J trimming: 2 bases; junction bases outside the gene matches: 4. The CDR3 length is 16 residues. CDR3 DNA sequence: TGTGCCACCAGCAGAGATTCTGGACTAGCGGCCTACGAGCAGTACTTC. Protein product: CATSRDSGLAAYEQYF.

V is TRBV7-2 and J is TRBJ1-1; D not certain. The CDR3 covers 11 residues. V gave up 5 bases and J gave up 0 bases, with 1 base separating them. CDR1 and CDR2 (germline): SGHTA, FQGNSA. The CDR3 DNA sequence: TGTGCCAGCAGCGTGAACACTGAAGCTTTCTTT. This encodes CASSVNTEAFF. Full variable domain (outside the CDR3, taken from reference TRBV7-2 and TRBJ1-1): GAGVSQSPSNKVTEKGKDVELRCDPISGHTALYWYRQSLGQGLEFLIYFQGNSAPDKSGLPSDRFSAERTGGSVSTLTIQRTQQEDSAVYLCASSVNTEAFFGQGTRLTVV.

The chain recombines TRBV13 with TRBJ1-1; 7 positions agree with TRBD1. From germline, CDR1 is PRHDT and CDR2 FYEKMQ (reference sequence). The CDR3 length is 13 residues. The V gene end was trimmed by 10 bases and the J gene end by 0 bases; junction bases not matched to a gene: 5. The CDR3 protein is CATRQGMNTEAFF. CDR3 in DNA: TGTGCCACGCGACAGGGAATGAACACTGAAGCTTTCTTT.

The chain combines TRBV19 with TRBJ1-4, with 10 bases fitting TRBD1. The V segment lost 5 bases and the J segment 3 bases; nucleotides outside the gene matches: 6. Germline-derived CDR1 and CDR2 are LNHDA and SQIVND (reference sequence). The CDR3 is made up of 16 amino acids. The CDR3 nucleotides are TGTGCCAGTAGTGCAGGGACAGGGGTCGCTAATGAAAAACTGTTTTTT. Translating it yields CASSAGTGVANEKLFF.

This clone was seen more than once but under ten times. The V call is TRBV7-2, the J call TRBJ1-5; no reliable D call. Trimming took 4 bases from V and 0 from J, leaving 13 bases between them. The CDR3 is 16 amino acids. The germline gives CDR1 SGHTA, CDR2 FQGNSA. The chain's CDR3 is CASSSDVAYSNQPQHF. CDR3 DNA sequence: TGTGCCAGCAGCTCGGACGTAGCTTATAGCAATCAGCCCCAGCATTTT.

The chain links TRBV6-1 to TRBJ1-2; D unresolved. The CDR3 loop spans 15 amino acids. The ends were cut back, 6 bases at V and 5 bases at J, with 19 bases in the middle. Germline CDR1 MNHNS, CDR2 SASEGT. This chain's CDR3 is CASRQGPSSYYGYTF. The DNA for the CDR3 is TGTGCCAGCAGACAAGGGCCATCCTCCTATTATGGCTACACCTTC.

This clone showed up just a few times. CDR3: CASSQEERGERAEQFF. CDR3 in DNA: TGTGCCAGCAGCCAAGAAGAACGGGGGGAGAGGGCTGAGCAGTTCTTC. The chain combines TRBV4-2 with TRBJ2-1; 7 bases fit TRBD2. Trimming at V came to 0 bases and at J to 9 bases, leaving 11 bases not matched to a gene. CDR3 length: 16 residues. In germline, CDR1 is LGHNA, CDR2 YNFKEQ.

The chain combines TRBV5-1 with TRBJ2-7; no reliable D call. This CDR3 has 14 residues. Germline assignment: CDR1 SGHRS and CDR2 YFSETQ. V was shortened by 0 bases and J by 1 base, with 8 bases between the two germline ends. The DNA of the CDR3 is TGCGCCAGCAGCTTGGCCGGGCAGTCCTACGAGCAGTACTTC. Protein sequence: CASSLAGQSYEQYF.

This clone was detected a few times. The V gene is TRBV6-4, the J gene TRBJ1-2; perhaps TRBD1 as D (6 bases). Germline loops: CDR1 MRHNA, CDR2 SNTAGT. The CDR3 runs to 12 residues. V gave up 2 bases and J gave up 7 bases, with 8 bases separating them. The CDR3 nucleotides read TGTGCCAGCAGTGACAACAGGGTTGGCTACACCTTC. Its protein product is CASSDNRVGYTF.

This clone was seen a handful of times. The chain employs TRBV14 and TRBJ2-1; D might be TRBD1 (6 bases). V was pared by 11 bases and J by 6 bases, with 17 bases between. The germline V gene has CDR1 SGHDN and CDR2 FVKESK. This CDR3 comprises 13 residues. CDR3: CASNREEVNEQFF. CDR3 bases: TGTGCCTCCAACAGGGAAGAAGTCAATGAGCAGTTCTTC.

The J gene is TRBJ1-1, the V gene TRBV6-6; possibly TRBD1 for D (5 bases). CDR1 is MNHNY and CDR2 is SVGAGI in the germline V gene (reference sequence). CDR3 length: 14 residues. The germline V and J ends were trimmed by 2 bases and 5 bases, with 12 bases remaining between them. The CDR3 region has the DNA TGTGCCAGCAGTTACCTTCGGGAGGGGACTGAAGCTTTCTTT. Translating it yields CASSYLREGTEAFF.

The chain is built from TRBV9 and TRBJ2-1; D remains unclear. Germline V gene sequence: CDR1 SGDLS, CDR2 YYNGEE. V lost 3 bases to trimming and J lost 1 base, with 14 bases between them. The CDR3 is made up of 16 amino acids. For the CDR3, the DNA is TGTGCCAGCAGCGCGTCAGACCCCGAATCCTACAATGAGCAGTTCTTC. The encoded protein is CASSASDPESYNEQFF. Combining the CDR3 with reference TRBV9 and TRBJ2-1 gives the whole variable domain DSGVTQTPKHLITATGQRVTLRCSPRSGDLSVYWYQQSLDQGLQFLIQYYNGEERAKGNILERFSAQQFPDLHSELNLSSLELGDSALYFCASSASDPESYNEQFFGPGTRLTVL.

The rearrangement links TRBV5-1 to TRBJ2-7; no definite D call. V shed 2 bases and J shed 4 bases, with 19 bases lying between them. CDR1 SGHRS and CDR2 YFSETQ come from the germline V gene. CDR3 length equals 16 residues. The CDR3 nucleotides are TGCGCCAGCAGCTTAAAAGAGGACCCACCCTGGTACGAGCAGTACTTC. This gives the protein CASSLKEDPPWYEQYF.

J is TRBJ1-3 and V is TRBV6-1; tentative D call: TRBD1 (6 bases). Germline assignment: CDR1 MNHNS and CDR2 SASEGT. CDR3 length: 12 amino acids. V shed 10 bases and J shed 1 base, with 8 bases lying between them. CDR3 bases: TGTGCCACCCAGGGGTCTGGAAACACCATATATTTT. Translating it yields CATQGSGNTIYF.